This is a list of T cell receptor beta chains from one sample in a study of prognosis after radiotherapy for stage I lung cancer. TCRdb itself ran the multiplex PCR reads through MiXCR, one entry per CDR3 protein. The table lists 10,000 to 15,000 distinct CDR3 sequences, 43% of them singletons. The material was PBMCs, obtained before or after stereotactic body radiation therapy (not recorded which). The receptors derive from a donor of 50 years or more with non-small cell lung cancer. The CDR3 runs from the conserved cysteine through the conserved F or W. The D gene is left open where the match is weak. Expanded clones get a size class; other rows say once, few or many, or leave the size out.

abundance,d_gene,j_gene,v_gene,CDR3aa,CDR3nt
.,.,TRBJ2-1,TRBV28,CASSLLVGAGVSYNEQFF,TGTGCCAGCAGTTTATTGGTTGGGGCGGGCGTGTCCTACAATGAGCAGTTCTTC
many,TRBD1,TRBJ1-2,TRBV7-2,CASSFRGQSYGYTF,TGTGCCAGCAGCTTCAGGGGGCAGAGCTATGGCTACACCTTC
many,.,TRBJ2-1,TRBV6-5,CASSPWGAGSYNEQFF,TGTGCCAGCTCGCCCTGGGGCGCGGGCTCCTACAATGAGCAGTTCTTC
.,.,TRBJ2-1,TRBV6-2/TRBV6-3,CASSEYTYNEQFF,TGTGCCAGCAGTGAATACACCTACAATGAGCAGTTCTTC
.,.,TRBJ1-5,TRBV6-6,CDSSYSAFNQPQRF,TGTGACAGCAGTTACTCGGCCTTTAATCAGCCCCAGCGTTTT
medium-sized,.,TRBJ1-6,TRBV6-5,CASSYPRGGPTVSSPLHF,TGTGCCAGCAGTTACCCTCGAGGGGGGCCAACAGTTTCATCACCCCTCCACTTT
medium-sized,.,TRBJ1-2,TRBV20-1,CSARDWTATNYGYTF,TGCAGTGCTAGAGATTGGACAGCTACTAACTATGGCTACACCTTC
many,TRBD1,TRBJ1-5,TRBV30,CAWSYRDRLYQPQHF,TGTGCCTGGAGTTACCGGGACAGACTATATCAGCCCCAGCATTTT
few,.,TRBJ2-1,TRBV28,CASRPTPWRGSYNEQFF,TGTGCCAGCAGACCCACACCGTGGCGGGGCTCCTACAATGAGCAGTTCTTC
medium-sized,TRBD1,TRBJ1-6,TRBV12-3/TRBV12-4,CASRGTGYRWSPLHF,TGTGCCAGCAGGGGGACAGGTTACCGATGGTCACCCCTCCACTTT
many,.,TRBJ2-7,TRBV9,CASSVEAGEQYF,TGTGCCAGCAGCGTAGAAGCGGGCGAGCAGTACTTC
many,.,TRBJ2-2,TRBV20-1,CSAKGTGELFF,TGCAGTGCAAAGGGGACCGGGGAGCTGTTTTTT
medium-sized,TRBD1,TRBJ1-6,TRBV12-3/TRBV12-4,CASSSLTGVSPLHF,TGTGCCAGCAGTTCCCTGACAGGGGTGTCACCCCTCCACTTT
.,.,TRBJ2-3,TRBV24-1,CATSLTGITDTQCF,TGTGCCACCAGTCTAACAGGGATCACAGATACGCAGTGTTTT
many,TRBD2,TRBJ2-3,TRBV9,CASSVALAGPTDTQYF,TGTGCCAGCAGCGTAGCCCTAGCGGGACCCACAGATACGCAGTATTTT
.,.,TRBJ2-4,TRBV4-3,CASSLGFQNIQYF,TGCGCCAGCAGTCTAGGGTTCCAAAACATTCAGTACTTC
many,TRBD2,TRBJ2-5,TRBV4-3,CASSQGRGRAETQYF,TGCGCCAGCAGCCAAGGGCGCGGGAGGGCAGAGACCCAGTACTTC
many,.,TRBJ2-7,TRBV20-1,CSALDPRAYEQYF,TGCAGTGCTTTGGATCCGCGGGCTTACGAGCAGTACTTC
medium-sized,.,TRBJ2-7,TRBV12-3/TRBV12-4,CASSFQGTYEQYF,TGTGCCAGCAGTTTTCAGGGTACGTACGAGCAGTACTTC
many,TRBD1,TRBJ1-1,TRBV19,CASSLRTGNTEAFF,TGTGCCAGTAGTCTTCGGACAGGGAACACTGAAGCTTTCTTT
many,.,TRBJ2-1,TRBV5-6,CASSLGGSNEQFF,TGTGCCAGCAGCTTGGGGGGTAGTAATGAGCAGTTCTTC
many,.,TRBJ2-2,TRBV5-4,CASGPEGSRNTGELFF,TGTGCCAGCGGCCCCGAGGGTAGCAGGAACACCGGGGAGCTGTTTTTT
.,.,TRBJ1-2,TRBV4-3,CASSPTARGYGYTF,TGCGCCAGCAGCCCGACAGCAAGGGGTTACGGCTACACCTTC
few,.,TRBJ1-1,TRBV5-4,CASSLGLHRTENTEAFF,TGTGCCAGCAGCCTCGGACTACATAGGACAGAAAACACTGAAGCTTTCTTT
.,.,TRBJ2-2,TRBV2,CASKQGEGTGELFF,TGTGCCAGCAAACAGGGGGAGGGCACCGGGGAGCTGTTTTTT
many,.,TRBJ2-2,TRBV7-3,CASSSQLTGELFF,TGTGCCAGCAGCTCCCAACTCACCGGGGAGCTGTTTTTT
many,TRBD1,TRBJ1-3,TRBV4-3,CASSQEAQGHISSGNTIYF,TGCGCCAGCAGCCAAGAAGCACAGGGGCATATCTCGTCTGGAAACACCATATATTTT
.,.,TRBJ2-7,TRBV6-1,CASSEKLRVRQYF,TGTGCCAGCAGTGAAAAACTCCGAGTGCGGCAGTACTTC
many,TRBD1,TRBJ2-7,TRBV27,CASSPGQSYEQYF,TGTGCCAGCAGTCCGGGACAGAGCTACGAGCAGTACTTC
.,.,TRBJ1-1,TRBV14,CASSQERFNTEAFF,TGTGCCAGCAGCCAAGAGAGATTTAACACTGAAGCTTTCTTT
many,TRBD1,TRBJ1-6,TRBV28,CASSLWGQASSYNSPLHF,TGTGCCAGCAGTTTATGGGGACAGGCGAGCTCCTATAATTCACCCCTCCACTTT
medium-sized,.,TRBJ2-2,TRBV3-1,CASSHEASGELFF,TGTGCCAGCAGCCACGAAGCGAGCGGGGAGCTGTTTTTT
medium-sized,TRBD1,TRBJ2-7,TRBV28,CASSFSWGQDQRGQYF,TGTGCCAGCAGTTTCTCTTGGGGACAGGATCAACGTGGGCAGTACTTC
.,TRBD1,TRBJ2-3,TRBV20-1,CSARYPGTGDTDTQYF,TGCAGTGCTAGATATCCCGGGACAGGCGACACAGATACGCAGTATTTT
.,.,TRBJ1-2,TRBV6-5,CASSYRLGDGYTF,TGTGCCAGCAGTTATAGGCTCGGGGATGGCTACACCTTC
many,.,TRBJ2-1,TRBV12-3/TRBV12-4,CASSWNLFEGNEQFF,TGTGCCAGCAGTTGGAATCTGTTCGAGGGGAATGAGCAGTTCTTC
many,TRBD1,TRBJ2-7,TRBV5-5,CASSPQGEYEQYF,TGTGCCAGCAGCCCACAGGGGGAGTACGAGCAGTACTTC
many,TRBD1,TRBJ1-4,TRBV7-8,CASSPTGNRKLFF,TGTGCCAGCAGCCCGACAGGGAACCGAAAACTGTTTTTT
.,.,TRBJ1-2,TRBV28,CATVLYGYTF,TGTGCCACCGTTCTCTATGGCTACACCTTC
.,.,TRBJ2-3,TRBV11-2,CASSLGLTDTQYF,TGTGCCAGCAGCTTAGGCCTGACAGATACGCAGTATTTT
many,.,TRBJ2-3,TRBV7-3,CASSPGATTDTQYF,TGTGCCAGCAGCCCGGGGGCTACCACAGATACGCAGTATTTT
many,.,TRBJ2-5,TRBV7-2,CASSLARGRQETQYF,TGTGCCAGCAGCTTAGCGAGGGGGAGGCAAGAGACCCAGTACTTC
many,.,TRBJ2-3,TRBV4-2,CASSQGGVVGDTQYF,TGTGCCAGCAGCCAAGGGGGGGTAGTAGGGGATACGCAGTATTTT
.,TRBD2,TRBJ2-1,TRBV24-1,CATSRAGGSNNEQFF,TGTGCCACCAGTCGGGCGGGAGGGTCGAACAATGAGCAGTTCTTC
many,TRBD1,TRBJ2-3,TRBV4-1,CASSQGDRETDTQYF,TGCGCCAGCAGCCAAGGGGACAGGGAGACGGATACGCAGTATTTT
.,TRBD1,TRBJ2-7,TRBV2,CASTDRGTVYEQYF,TGTGCCAGCACCGACCGAGGGACAGTCTACGAGCAGTACTTC
medium-sized,.,TRBJ2-2,TRBV15,CATSGQLDTGELFF,TGTGCCACCAGCGGCCAGCTAGACACCGGGGAGCTGTTTTTT
many,TRBD2,TRBJ2-5,TRBV7-3,CASSLNGGGEETQYF,TGTGCCAGCAGCTTAAACGGGGGGGGCGAAGAGACCCAGTACTTC
.,.,TRBJ1-6,TRBV18,CASSPDFATGHAPLHF,TGTGCCAGCTCACCAGATTTCGCCACGGGGCATGCACCCCTCCACTTT
many,.,TRBJ1-2,TRBV3-1,CASSQEQGTRGYTF,TGTGCCAGCAGCCAAGAGCAGGGGACTCGAGGCTACACCTTC